Shown below are 2 T cell receptor beta chains from a single sample sequenced in a study of cytomegalovirus exposure and HLA in healthy donors. Sequenced by immunoSEQ multiplex PCR; TCRdb stores in-frame clones only, minus some. The repertoire holds 200,000 to 250,000 clones, with approximately 87% as singletons. Source material: PBMCs. Receptors were obtained from a woman aged 18-29 years in good health and CMV-seronegative.

The V and J genes are TRBV20-1 and TRBJ2-1; D is ambiguous. The germline V and J ends were trimmed by 6 bases and 9 bases, with 9 bases remaining between them. The CDR3 totals 10 residues. Germline V CDR1 and CDR2: DFQATT, SNEGSKA (reference sequence). The CDR3 DNA follows: TGCAGTGCCCTACTCCCTGAGCAGTTCTTC. Translated: CSALLPEQFF.

The rearrangement links TRBV9 to TRBJ2-7; tentatively, D is TRBD2 (6 bases). CDR1 SGDLS and CDR2 YYNGEE come from the germline V gene. V was trimmed by 0 bases and J by 6 bases, leaving 10 bases between them. This CDR3 spans 13 amino acids. The CDR3 DNA is TGTGCCAGCAGCGTAGAGGAGGGTCGCGAGCAGTACTTC. It yields the protein CASSVEEGREQYF.